These T cell receptor beta chains were read from a single sample in a study of blood T cells in healthy people across ages. TCRdb recomputed calls from the 5' RACE reads with MiXCR, one row per CDR3 protein. The sample lists about 720,000 distinct CDR3 sequences, 22% occurring once. The specimen sequenced was blood. The source is a man aged 70-80 years in good health. CDR3s include the opening cysteine and the closing phenylalanine or tryptophan. The D gene is left open where the match is weak. A row's size may be missing; if present it is once, few, many or a size class.

j_gene	d_gene	abundance	v_gene	CDR3nt	CDR3aa
TRBJ2-5	-	-	TRBV3-1	TGTGCCAGCAGCCAAGACACGTACCAAGAGACCCAGTACTTC	CASSQDTYQETQYF
TRBJ2-7	-	few	TRBV20-1	TGCAGTGCCCGAACGCTCGACAGGTCCTACGAGCAGTACTTC	CSARTLDRSYEQYF
TRBJ2-3	TRBD2	-	TRBV7-6	TGTGCCAGCAGCTTAAGGGACTACCCCACAGATACGCAGTATTTT	CASSLRDYPTDTQYF
TRBJ1-1	-	-	TRBV9	TGTGCCAGCAGCTTAGGAATGACGATGAGAACTGAAGCTTTCTTT	CASSLGMTMRTEAFF
TRBJ2-1	-	few	TRBV21-1	TGTGCCAGCAGCAAACAGGTGCCCCCGGGACAGGATAACAATGAGCAGTTCTTC	CASSKQVPPGQDNNEQFF
TRBJ1-4	TRBD1	few	TRBV6-1	TGTGCCAGCAGTGAACTCCAGGGGGGGAAACTGTTTTTT	CASSELQGGKLFF
TRBJ1-3	-	few	TRBV12-3/TRBV12-4	TGTGCCAGCAGACCTTGGGGTTCTGGAAACACCATATATTTT	CASRPWGSGNTIYF
TRBJ1-4	-	many	TRBV12-3/TRBV12-4	TGTGCCAGCAGTTTTTTAGGGGCTGCGGGAGAAAAACTGTTTTTT	CASSFLGAAGEKLFF
TRBJ2-4	TRBD1	-	TRBV12-5	TGTGCTAGTGTTCCCTCGGGACAGGGGAGATGGGACATTCAGTACTTC	CASVPSGQGRWDIQYF
TRBJ1-2	TRBD1	few	TRBV29-1	TGCAGTTCCAGACAGGGGGCTGATGGCTACACCTTC	CSSRQGADGYTF
TRBJ2-4	-	few	TRBV5-1	TGCGCCAGCAACTTGGGAGCTGGGTTGGAAAACATTCAGTACTTC	CASNLGAGLENIQYF
TRBJ2-5	-	-	TRBV19	TGTGCCAGTACTGGGTACCAAGAGACCCAGTACTTC	CASTGYQETQYF
TRBJ2-5	-	many	TRBV29-1	TGCAGCGTTGAGGGGGTGGATCAAGAGACCCAGTACTTC	CSVEGVDQETQYF
TRBJ1-4	-	many	TRBV12-3/TRBV12-4	TGTGCCAGCAGTCTGTGTAAAGGGAGGTGTTCGGCTAATGAAAAACTGTTTTTT	CASSLCKGRCSANEKLFF
TRBJ2-2	-	-	TRBV7-8	TGTGCCAGCAGCACCAGCGCAGGGATCCGAACCGGGGAGCTGTTTTTT	CASSTSAGIRTGELFF